This entry lists 21 T cell receptor beta chains sequenced from one sample in a study of T cell repertoires in cytomegalovirus infection. TCRdb passed the reads through MiXCR, listing each CDR3 protein once. The sample lists 640,000 or so distinct CDR3 sequences, around 31% occurring once. Their cognate antigens are unknown. The source material was cultured PBMCs, sampled from culture after CMV antigen stimulation. Receptor source: a human donor in good health (CMV status not recorded). Some clones in this sample may be carry-over from other donors' samples.

The chain has TRBV24-1 and TRBJ1-1; D is uncertain. CDR3 length: 13 residues. Germline CDR1 and CDR2: KGHDR and SFDVKD. The V end lost 4 bases, the J end lost 5 bases, and 10 bases lay between the germline ends. This CDR3 reads CATSDPGVTEAFF. In nucleotides, the CDR3 is TGTGCCACCAGTGACCCGGGAGTTACTGAAGCTTTCTTT.

This clonotype was observed a handful of times. The chain joins TRBV20-1 to TRBJ2-1; D is perhaps TRBD2 (6 bases). Per germline, CDR1 DFQATT and CDR2 SNEGSKA (reference sequence). The V and J ends lost 0 bases and 0 bases respectively, with 12 bases between them. This CDR3 spans 16 amino acids. CDR3 region: CSARDTFGSSYNEQFF. The CDR3 DNA sequence: TGCAGTGCTAGAGATACCTTCGGGAGCTCCTACAATGAGCAGTTCTTC.

A few counts support this clonotype. The chain has TRBV11-2 and TRBJ2-3; the D is unclear. CDR1 and CDR2 (germline): SGHAT, FQNNGV. The V gene lost 5 bases and the J gene lost 2 bases, with 20 bases spanning the gap. The CDR3 consists of 17 residues. The DNA of the CDR3 is TGTGCCAGCAGCCCCCCCCGGGCCCTCACAGTCACAGATACGCAGTATTTT. Protein product: CASSPPRALTVTDTQYF.

The gene calls are TRBV6-2 or TRBV6-3 and TRBJ2-7; TRBD1 might be the D (5 bases). Germline V gene sequence: CDR1 MNHEY, CDR2 SVGEGT. V shed 7 bases and J shed 2 bases, with 9 bases lying between them. CDR3 length: 12 amino acids. CDR3 sequence reads: CASKDNAYEQYF. For the CDR3, the DNA is TGTGCCAGCAAGGACAATGCCTACGAGCAGTACTTC.

The rearrangement links TRBV12-3 or TRBV12-4 to TRBJ2-1; D might be TRBD2 (5 bases). The CDR3 has 16 amino acids. With 1 base removed from V and 10 bases from J, the gap between germline ends came to 20 bases. CDR3 bases: TGTGCCAGCAGTTTAGTGGCAGGAGAGGGTCCCTACGAGCAGTTCTTC. This codes for CASSLVAGEGPYEQFF.

The gene calls are TRBV29-1 and TRBJ2-2, with 11 nucleotides matching TRBD1. CDR1 is SQVTM and CDR2 is ANQGSEA in the germline V gene. The V segment lost 6 bases and the J segment 6 bases; nucleotides outside the gene matches: 12. The CDR3 totals 16 residues. CDR3 region: CSVPQGQGAFAGELFF. The CDR3 DNA reads as TGCAGCGTCCCCCAAGGACAGGGGGCCTTCGCCGGGGAGCTGTTTTTT.

This clonotype was counted only a few times. The chain carries TRBV7-9 and TRBJ1-6; the match to TRBD1 covers 7 bases. The trim removed 5 bases at V and 7 bases at J, leaving 5 bases unmatched. This CDR3 comprises 14 residues. Germline V gene sequence: CDR1 SEHNR, CDR2 FQNEAQ (reference sequence). CDR3 coding DNA: TGTGCCAGCAGCGCGGGGACAGCGAATTCACCCCTCCACTTT. It encodes CASSAGTANSPLHF.

In its sample, this clonotype was seen many times. The chain recombines TRBV12-5 with TRBJ2-5; TRBD1 might be the D (6 bases). Germline loops: CDR1 LGHNT, CDR2 FRNRAP. Trimming took 4 bases from V and 0 from J, leaving 12 bases between them. The CDR3 runs to 15 residues. As DNA, the CDR3 is TGTGCTAGTGGTTCGGACCACAGGGACCAAGAGACCCAGTACTTC. Protein product: CASGSDHRDQETQYF.

The chain carries TRBV20-1 and TRBJ1-3; D not resolved. V lost 5 bases and J lost 0, with 11 bases in between. Germline V gene lookup returns CDR1 DFQATT and CDR2 SNEGSKA (reference sequence). The CDR3 contains 14 residues. DNA of the CDR3: TGCAGTGCTCCGGATTACAGCTCTGGAAACACCATATATTTT. It yields the protein CSAPDYSSGNTIYF.

This clonotype was counted only a few times. As DNA, the CDR3 is TGTGCCAGCAGCTTCTCAACTAGCGGAAGCACAGATACGCAGTATTTT. As protein: CASSFSTSGSTDTQYF. The chain recombines TRBV11-2 with TRBJ2-3; TRBD2 agrees at 8 bases. The CDR3 runs to 16 residues. Germline values: CDR1 SGHAT, CDR2 FQNNGV. With V trimmed by 3 bases and J by 0 bases, 5 bases remained unmatched.

This clonotype was counted ten times or more. The chain carries TRBV7-2 and TRBJ1-5; tentative D call: TRBD1 (5 bases). In germline, CDR1 is SGHTA, CDR2 FQGNSA. The CDR3 loop spans 14 amino acids. Trimming left V 5 bases short and J 9 bases short, with 17 bases between. CDR3 protein: CASSPQVQSGPQHF. CDR3 coding DNA: TGTGCCAGCAGCCCACAGGTACAGTCAGGGCCCCAGCATTTT.

This chain links TRBV11-2 with TRBJ1-6; a weak D match, TRBD1 (6 bases). The CDR3 sequence is 18 residues long. Germline values: CDR1 SGHAT, CDR2 FQNNGV. V was shortened by 7 bases and J by 3 bases, with 22 bases between the two germline ends. This CDR3 is CASTPNSPDSFYNSPLHF. The CDR3, as DNA: TGTGCCAGCACCCCGAACTCCCCGGACAGCTTCTATAATTCACCCCTCCACTTT.

The chain joins TRBV2 to TRBJ1-2; D remains unclear. The CDR3 length is 15 residues. CDR1 and CDR2 from the germline V gene are SNHLY and FYNNEI. Trimming removed 9 bases from V and 1 base from J, with 18 bases in between. CDR3 coding DNA: TGTGCCAGTCGGTCTTTCGGGCAGAATAACTATGGCTACACCTTC. This sequence encodes CASRSFGQNNYGYTF.

This clonotype was counted many times. The chain is built from TRBV7-2 and TRBJ1-4; possibly TRBD1 for D (6 bases). The germline V gene encodes CDR1 SGHTA and CDR2 FQGNSA. This CDR3 is 16 amino acids long. Trimming took 1 base from V and 10 from J, leaving 19 bases between them. The CDR3 is CASSLVGDTTSGKLFF. The CDR3 bases are TGTGCCAGCAGCTTAGTAGGGGACACCACTTCAGGAAAACTGTTTTTT.

The chain employs TRBV4-1 and TRBJ2-1; D not resolved. The ends were cut back, 0 bases at V and 9 bases at J, with 6 bases in the middle. The CDR3 totals 12 residues. CDR1 MGHRA and CDR2 YSYEKL come from the germline V gene. Here the CDR3 reads CASSQDLGEQFF. The CDR3 nucleotides are TGCGCCAGCAGCCAAGATCTCGGTGAGCAGTTCTTC.

The V gene is TRBV7-9, the J gene TRBJ2-1, with 7 bases fitting TRBD1. This CDR3 has 15 amino acids. Germline V gives CDR1 SEHNR, CDR2 FQNEAQ (reference sequence). V shed 5 bases, J shed 7 bases, and the junction held 11 bases outside the gene matches. The CDR3: CASSKTGSLENEQFF. The CDR3 DNA sequence: TGTGCCAGCAGCAAGACAGGGAGTCTCGAGAATGAGCAGTTCTTC.

This chain joins TRBV7-6 and TRBJ2-7; D is ambiguous. Trimming took off 3 bases at V and 4 bases at J, with 10 bases between the two ends. Germline CDR1 SGHVS, CDR2 FNYEAQ. The CDR3 consists of 13 residues. CDR3 in DNA: TGTGCCAGCAGCTTCTATCTCCTTTACGAGCAGTACTTC. Translating it yields CASSFYLLYEQYF.

Ten or more counts support this clonotype. The rearrangement uses TRBV4-1 and TRBJ1-5; 8 bases match TRBD1. V trimming: 2 bases; J trimming: 6 bases; junction bases outside the gene matches: 9. The germline V gene encodes CDR1 MGHRA and CDR2 YSYEKL. The CDR3 runs 16 residues. This chain's CDR3 is CASSQSPARGPQPQHF. In DNA form, the CDR3 reads TGCGCCAGCAGCCAAAGTCCTGCCAGGGGGCCTCAGCCCCAGCATTTT.

The V call is TRBV20-1, the J call TRBJ1-2; D is perhaps TRBD1 (6 bases). The CDR3 extends over 14 amino acids. With 5 bases removed from V and 4 bases from J, the gap between germline ends came to 17 bases. Germline loops: CDR1 DFQATT, CDR2 SNEGSKA (reference sequence). This chain's CDR3 is CSASRGGQIYGYTF. The CDR3 nucleotides read TGCAGTGCTTCCCGGGGTGGACAGATCTATGGCTACACCTTC.

This clonotype was counted between two and nine times. The chain is built from TRBV10-3 and TRBJ2-1; D is undetermined. Germline loops: CDR1 ENHRY, CDR2 SYGVKD. Trimming took 7 bases from V and 7 from J, leaving 8 bases between them. The CDR3 runs 11 residues. CDR3 protein: CAIMDVNEQFF. In nucleotides, the CDR3 is TGTGCCATCATGGACGTTAATGAGCAGTTCTTC.

This sequence joins TRBV6-6 and TRBJ2-6, with D possibly being TRBD1 or TRBD2 (5 bases each). Germline V gives CDR1 MNHNY, CDR2 SVGAGI (reference sequence). V gave up 7 bases and J gave up 0 bases, with 16 bases separating them. This CDR3 spans 17 amino acids. The CDR3 loop reads CASTPGRRSSGANVLTF. The CDR3 DNA reads as TGTGCCAGCACCCCGGGACGGCGAAGCTCTGGGGCCAACGTCCTGACTTTC.